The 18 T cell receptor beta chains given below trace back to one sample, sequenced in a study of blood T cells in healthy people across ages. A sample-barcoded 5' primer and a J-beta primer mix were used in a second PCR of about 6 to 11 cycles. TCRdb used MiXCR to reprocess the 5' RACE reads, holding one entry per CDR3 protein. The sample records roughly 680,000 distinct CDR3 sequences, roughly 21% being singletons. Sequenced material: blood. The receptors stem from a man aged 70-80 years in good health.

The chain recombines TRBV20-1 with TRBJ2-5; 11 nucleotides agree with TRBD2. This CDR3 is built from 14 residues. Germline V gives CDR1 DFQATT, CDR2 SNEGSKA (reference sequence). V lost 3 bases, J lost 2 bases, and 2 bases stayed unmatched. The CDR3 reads CSASRTSGQETQYF. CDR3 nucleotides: TGCAGTGCTAGTCGGACTAGCGGGCAAGAGACCCAGTACTTC.

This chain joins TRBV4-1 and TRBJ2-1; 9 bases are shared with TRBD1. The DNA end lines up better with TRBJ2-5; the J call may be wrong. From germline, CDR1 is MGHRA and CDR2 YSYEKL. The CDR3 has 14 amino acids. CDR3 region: CASNQDRGRETQYF. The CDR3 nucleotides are TGCGCCAGCAACCAGGACAGGGGTAGAGAGACCCAGTACTTC.

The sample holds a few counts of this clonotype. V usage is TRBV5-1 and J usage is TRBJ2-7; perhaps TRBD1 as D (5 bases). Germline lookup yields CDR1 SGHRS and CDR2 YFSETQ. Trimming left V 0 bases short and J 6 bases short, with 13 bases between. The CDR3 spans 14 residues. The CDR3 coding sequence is TGCGCCAGCAGCTTGGGACAACCAAGGGGCGAGCAGTACTTC. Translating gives CASSLGQPRGEQYF.

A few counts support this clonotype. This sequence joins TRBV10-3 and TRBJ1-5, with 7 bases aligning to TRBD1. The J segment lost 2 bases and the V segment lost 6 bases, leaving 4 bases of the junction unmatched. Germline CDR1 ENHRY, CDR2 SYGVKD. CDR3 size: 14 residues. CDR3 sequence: CAISKDRGNQPQHF. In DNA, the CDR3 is TGTGCCATCAGCAAAGACAGGGGCAATCAGCCCCAGCATTTT.

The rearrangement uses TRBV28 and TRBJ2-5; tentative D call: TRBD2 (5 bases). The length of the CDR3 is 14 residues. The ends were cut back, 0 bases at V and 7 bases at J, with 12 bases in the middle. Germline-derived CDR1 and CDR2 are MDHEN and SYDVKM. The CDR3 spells CASSLWRPEGTQYF. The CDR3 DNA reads TGTGCCAGCAGTTTATGGCGGCCCGAGGGGACCCAGTACTTC.

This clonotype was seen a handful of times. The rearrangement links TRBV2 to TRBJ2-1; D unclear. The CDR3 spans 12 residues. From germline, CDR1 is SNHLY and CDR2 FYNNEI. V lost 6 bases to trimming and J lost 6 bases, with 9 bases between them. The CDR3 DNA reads TGTGCCAGCAGGCAGCTGTCCAATGAGCAGTTCTTC. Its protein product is CASRQLSNEQFF.

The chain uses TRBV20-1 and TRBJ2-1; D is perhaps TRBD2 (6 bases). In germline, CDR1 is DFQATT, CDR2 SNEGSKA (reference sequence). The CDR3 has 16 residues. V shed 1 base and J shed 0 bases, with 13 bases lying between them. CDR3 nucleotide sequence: TGCAGTGCTAGAGTAGGCGGGACGAGCTCCTACAATGAGCAGTTCTTC. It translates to CSARVGGTSSYNEQFF.

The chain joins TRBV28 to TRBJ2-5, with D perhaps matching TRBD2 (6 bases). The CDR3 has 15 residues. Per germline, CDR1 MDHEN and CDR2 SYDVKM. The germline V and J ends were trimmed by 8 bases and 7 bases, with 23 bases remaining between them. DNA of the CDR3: TGTGCCAGCGAAACCAATGGAGCGGGCGAGGGGACCCAGTACTTC. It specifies CASETNGAGEGTQYF.

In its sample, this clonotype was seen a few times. CDR3 sequence: CASRFAGGHEQFF. The CDR3 DNA sequence: TGTGCCAGCAGGTTTGCGGGGGGCCATGAGCAGTTCTTC. The rearrangement links TRBV6-6 to TRBJ2-1, with 8 bases lining up with TRBD2. Germline V gives CDR1 MNHNY, CDR2 SVGAGI (reference sequence). V lost 6 bases to trimming and J lost 8 bases; unmatched junction nucleotides: 6. This CDR3 comprises 13 residues.

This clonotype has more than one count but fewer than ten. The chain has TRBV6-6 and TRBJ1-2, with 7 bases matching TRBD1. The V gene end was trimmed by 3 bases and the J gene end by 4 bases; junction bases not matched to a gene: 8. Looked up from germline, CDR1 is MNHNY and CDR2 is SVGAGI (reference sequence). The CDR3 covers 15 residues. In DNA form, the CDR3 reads TGTGCCAGCAGTTATCCGGGACAGTCGGTCTATGGCTACACCTTC. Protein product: CASSYPGQSVYGYTF.

CDR3 region: CASSLLMSASGRAAQYF. CDR3 in DNA: TGTGCCAGCAGTCTCCTCATGTCGGCTAGCGGGAGAGCGGCCCAGTACTTC. The chain combines TRBV6-1 with TRBJ2-5; 10 bases line up with TRBD2. CDR1 and CDR2 (germline): MNHNS, SASEGT. J gave up 9 bases and V 5 bases, and 18 bases lay outside the gene matches. This CDR3 spans 17 amino acids.

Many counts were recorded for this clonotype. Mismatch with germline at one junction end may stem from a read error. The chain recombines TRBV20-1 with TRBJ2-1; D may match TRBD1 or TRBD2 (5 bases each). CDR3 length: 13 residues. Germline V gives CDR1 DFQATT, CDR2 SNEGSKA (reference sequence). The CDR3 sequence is CSARGGGRNEQFF. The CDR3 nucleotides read TGCAGTGCCAGAGGTGGGGGTAGGAATGAGCAGTTCTTC.

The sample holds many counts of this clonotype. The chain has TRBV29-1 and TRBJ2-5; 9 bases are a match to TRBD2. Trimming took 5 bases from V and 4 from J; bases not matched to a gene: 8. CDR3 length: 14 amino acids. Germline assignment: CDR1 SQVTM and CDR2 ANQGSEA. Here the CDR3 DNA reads TGCAGCGTTTTTGCGGGAGGGCTATCAGAGACCCAGTACTTC. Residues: CSVFAGGLSETQYF.

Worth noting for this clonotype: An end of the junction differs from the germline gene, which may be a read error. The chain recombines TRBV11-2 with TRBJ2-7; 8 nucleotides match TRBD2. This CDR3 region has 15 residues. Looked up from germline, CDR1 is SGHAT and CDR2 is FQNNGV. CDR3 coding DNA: TGTGCCGGCAGCTTACCAGCGGGAGCGTACTACGAGCAGTACTTC. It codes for CAGSLPAGAYYEQYF. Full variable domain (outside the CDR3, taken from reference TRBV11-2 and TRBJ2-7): EAGVAQSPRYKIIEKRQSVAFWCNPISGHATLYWYQQILGQGPKLLIQFQNNGVVDDSQLPKDRFSAERLKGVDSTLKIQPAKLEDSAVYLCAGSLPAGAYYEQYFGPGTRLTVT.

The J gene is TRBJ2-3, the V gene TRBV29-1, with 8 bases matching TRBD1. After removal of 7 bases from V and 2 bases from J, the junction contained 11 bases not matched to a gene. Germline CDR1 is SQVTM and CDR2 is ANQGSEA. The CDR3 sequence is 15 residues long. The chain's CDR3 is CSADGGQGNTDTQYF. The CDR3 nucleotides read TGCAGCGCTGATGGAGGACAGGGAAACACAGATACGCAGTATTTT.

CDR3: CSAREEGGTYEQYF. In nucleotides, the CDR3 is TGCAGTGCTAGAGAGGAGGGCGGAACCTACGAGCAGTACTTC. The chain combines TRBV20-1 with TRBJ2-7; D may be TRBD2 (6 bases). The ends were cut back, 0 bases at V and 2 bases at J, with 11 bases in the middle. CDR1 DFQATT and CDR2 SNEGSKA come from the germline V gene (reference sequence). This CDR3 spans 14 amino acids.

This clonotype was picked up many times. CDR3 nucleotide sequence: TGTGCCAGCAGCACAAGGACTAGCAGGGGGGAGACCCAGTACTTC. Its translation is CASSTRTSRGETQYF. The chain recombines TRBV7-2 with TRBJ2-5, with D tentatively TRBD2 (8 bases). The CDR3 length is 15 residues. Per germline, CDR1 SGHTA and CDR2 FQGNSA. The V end was cut by 5 bases, the J end by 5 bases, with 18 bases between.

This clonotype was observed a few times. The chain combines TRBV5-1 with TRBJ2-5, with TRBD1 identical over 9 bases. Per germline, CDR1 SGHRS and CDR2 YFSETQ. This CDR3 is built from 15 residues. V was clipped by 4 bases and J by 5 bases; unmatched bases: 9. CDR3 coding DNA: TGCGCCAGCAGCCTGGGGACAGGGACGGGGGAGACCCAGTACTTC. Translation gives CASSLGTGTGETQYF.